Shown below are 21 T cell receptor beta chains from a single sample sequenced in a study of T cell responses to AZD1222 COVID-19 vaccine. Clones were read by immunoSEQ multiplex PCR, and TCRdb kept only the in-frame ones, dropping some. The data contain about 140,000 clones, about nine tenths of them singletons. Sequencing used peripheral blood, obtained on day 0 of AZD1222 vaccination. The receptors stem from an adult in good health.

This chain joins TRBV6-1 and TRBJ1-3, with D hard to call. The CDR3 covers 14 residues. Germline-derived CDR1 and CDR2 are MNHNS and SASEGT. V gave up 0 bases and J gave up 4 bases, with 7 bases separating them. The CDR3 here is CASSEATGGNTIYF. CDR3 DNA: TGTGCCAGCAGTGAAGCGACGGGGGGAAACACCATATATTTT.

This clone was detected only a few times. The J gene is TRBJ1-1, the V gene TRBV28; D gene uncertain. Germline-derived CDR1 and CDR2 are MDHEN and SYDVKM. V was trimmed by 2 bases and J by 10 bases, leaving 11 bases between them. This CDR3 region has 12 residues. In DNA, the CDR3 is TGTGCCAGCAGTTTACCGGGATTCGGAGCTTTCTTT. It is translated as CASSLPGFGAFF.

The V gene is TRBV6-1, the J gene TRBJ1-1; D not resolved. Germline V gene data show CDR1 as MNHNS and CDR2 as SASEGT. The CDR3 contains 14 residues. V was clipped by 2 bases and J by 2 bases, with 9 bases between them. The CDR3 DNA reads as TGTGCCAGCAGTGAAACCTACCGCAACACTGAAGCTTTCTTT. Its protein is CASSETYRNTEAFF.

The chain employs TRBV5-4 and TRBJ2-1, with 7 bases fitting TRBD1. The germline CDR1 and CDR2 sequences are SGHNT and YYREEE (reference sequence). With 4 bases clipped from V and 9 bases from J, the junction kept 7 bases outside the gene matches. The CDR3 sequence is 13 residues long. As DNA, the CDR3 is TGTGCCAGCAGCGTTTACAGGGGAGCTGAGCAGTTCTTC. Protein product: CASSVYRGAEQFF. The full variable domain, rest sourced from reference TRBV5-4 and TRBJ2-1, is ETGVTQSPTHLIKTRGQQVTLRCSSQSGHNTVSWYQQALGQGPQFIFQYYREEENGRGNFPPRFSGLQFPNYSSELNVNALELDDSALYLCASSVYRGAEQFFGPGTRLTVL.

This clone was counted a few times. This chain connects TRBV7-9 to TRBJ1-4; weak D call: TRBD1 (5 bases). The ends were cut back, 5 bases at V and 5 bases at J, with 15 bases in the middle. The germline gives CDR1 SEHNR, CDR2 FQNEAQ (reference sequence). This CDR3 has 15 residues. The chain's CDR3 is CASSPTQELNEKLFF. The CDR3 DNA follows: TGTGCCAGCAGCCCCACACAGGAGTTGAATGAAAAACTGTTTTTT.

The CDR3 reads CATSRDRDLGFLTSTDTQYF. In nucleotides, the CDR3 is TGTGCCACCAGCAGAGACAGGGACCTGGGTTTTTTAACTAGCACAGATACGCAGTATTTT. The chain carries TRBV15 and TRBJ2-3; tentatively, D is TRBD1 or TRBD2 (5 bases each). The ends were cut back, 0 bases at V and 0 bases at J, with 22 bases in the middle. Germline V gene data show CDR1 as LNHNV and CDR2 as YYDKDF (reference sequence). The CDR3 consists of 20 residues. Full variable domain (outside the CDR3, taken from reference TRBV15 and TRBJ2-3): DAMVIQNPRYQVTQFGKPVTLSCSQTLNHNVMYWYQQKSSQAPKLLFHYYDKDFNNEADTPDNFQSRRPNTSFCFLDIRSPGLGDTAMYLCATSRDRDLGFLTSTDTQYFGPGTRLTVL.

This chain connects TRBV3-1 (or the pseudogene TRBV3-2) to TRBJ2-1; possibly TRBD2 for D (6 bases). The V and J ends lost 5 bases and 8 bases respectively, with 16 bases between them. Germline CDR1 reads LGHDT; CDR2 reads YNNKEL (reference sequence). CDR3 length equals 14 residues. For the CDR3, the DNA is TGTGCCAGCAGCAGATCCCACGGGGGAGATGAGCAGTTCTTC. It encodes CASSRSHGGDEQFF.

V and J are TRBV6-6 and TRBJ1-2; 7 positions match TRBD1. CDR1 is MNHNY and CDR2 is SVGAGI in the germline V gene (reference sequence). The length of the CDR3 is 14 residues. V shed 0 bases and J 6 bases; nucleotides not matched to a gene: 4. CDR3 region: CASSYSRDSHGYTF. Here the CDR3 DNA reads TGTGCCAGCAGTTACTCCCGGGACAGCCATGGCTACACCTTC.

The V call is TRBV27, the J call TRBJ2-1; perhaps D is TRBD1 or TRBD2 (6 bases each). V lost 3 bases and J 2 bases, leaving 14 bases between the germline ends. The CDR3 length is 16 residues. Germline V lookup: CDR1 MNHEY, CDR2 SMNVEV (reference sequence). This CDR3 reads CASSLAGGGPYNEQFF. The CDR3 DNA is TGTGCCAGCAGTTTGGCTGGAGGGGGACCCTACAATGAGCAGTTCTTC.

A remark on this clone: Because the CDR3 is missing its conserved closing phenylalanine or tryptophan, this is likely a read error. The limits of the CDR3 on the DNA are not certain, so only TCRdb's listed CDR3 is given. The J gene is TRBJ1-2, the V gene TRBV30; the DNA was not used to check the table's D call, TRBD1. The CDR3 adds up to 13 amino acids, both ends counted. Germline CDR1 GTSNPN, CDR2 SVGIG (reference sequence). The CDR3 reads CAWSVRAGALNFL.

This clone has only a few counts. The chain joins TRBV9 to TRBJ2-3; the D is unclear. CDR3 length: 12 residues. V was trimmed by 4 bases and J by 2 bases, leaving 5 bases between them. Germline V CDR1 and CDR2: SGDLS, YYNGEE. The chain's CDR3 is CASSPFTDTQYF. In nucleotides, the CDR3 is TGTGCCAGCAGCCCCTTCACAGATACGCAGTATTTT.

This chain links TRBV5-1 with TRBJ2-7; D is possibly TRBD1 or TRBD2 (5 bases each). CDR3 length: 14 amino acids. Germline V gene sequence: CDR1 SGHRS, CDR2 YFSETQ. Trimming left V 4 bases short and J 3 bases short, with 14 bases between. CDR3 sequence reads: CASSRDGSGYEQYF. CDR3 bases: TGCGCCAGCAGCAGGGACGGTAGTGGCTACGAGCAGTACTTC.

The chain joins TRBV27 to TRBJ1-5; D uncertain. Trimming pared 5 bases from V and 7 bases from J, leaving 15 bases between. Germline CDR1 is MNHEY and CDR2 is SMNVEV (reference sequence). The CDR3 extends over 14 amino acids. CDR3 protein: CASSPSRRSQPQHF. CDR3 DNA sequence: TGTGCCAGCAGTCCCTCCCGTAGGAGCCAGCCCCAGCATTTT.

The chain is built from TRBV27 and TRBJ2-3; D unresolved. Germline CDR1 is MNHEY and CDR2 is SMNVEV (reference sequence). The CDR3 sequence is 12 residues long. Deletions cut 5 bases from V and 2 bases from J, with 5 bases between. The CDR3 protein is CASSDYTDTQYF. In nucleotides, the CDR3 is TGTGCCAGCAGTGATTACACAGATACGCAGTATTTT.

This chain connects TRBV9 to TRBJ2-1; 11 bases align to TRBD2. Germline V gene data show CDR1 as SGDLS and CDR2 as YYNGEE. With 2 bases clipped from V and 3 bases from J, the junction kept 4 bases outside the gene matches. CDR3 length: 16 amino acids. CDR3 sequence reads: CASSVTGTSGYNEQFF. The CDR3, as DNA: TGTGCCAGCAGCGTTACCGGGACTAGCGGCTACAATGAGCAGTTCTTC.

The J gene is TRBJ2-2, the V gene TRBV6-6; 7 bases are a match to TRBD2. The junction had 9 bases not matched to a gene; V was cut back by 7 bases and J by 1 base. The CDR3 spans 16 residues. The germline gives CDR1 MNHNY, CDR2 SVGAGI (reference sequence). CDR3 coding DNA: TGTGCCAGCAACCCGGACCTAGCGGTGAACACCGGGGAGCTGTTTTTT. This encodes CASNPDLAVNTGELFF.

DNA for the CDR3: TGTGCCAGTAGTATTGCTCGGCAGGGTGGTAATTCACCCCTCCACTTT. This codes for CASSIARQGGNSPLHF. V and J are TRBV19 and TRBJ1-6; TRBD1 might be the D (5 bases). The germline V gene has CDR1 LNHDA and CDR2 SQIVND (reference sequence). The CDR3 sequence is 16 residues long. V lost 3 bases and J lost 6, with 15 bases in between.

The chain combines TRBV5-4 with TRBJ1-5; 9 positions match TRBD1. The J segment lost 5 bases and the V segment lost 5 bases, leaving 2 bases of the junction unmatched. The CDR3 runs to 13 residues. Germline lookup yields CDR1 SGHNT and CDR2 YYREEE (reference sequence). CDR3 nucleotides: TGTGCCAGCAGTCGACAGGGGGATCAGCCCCAGCATTTT. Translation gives CASSRQGDQPQHF.

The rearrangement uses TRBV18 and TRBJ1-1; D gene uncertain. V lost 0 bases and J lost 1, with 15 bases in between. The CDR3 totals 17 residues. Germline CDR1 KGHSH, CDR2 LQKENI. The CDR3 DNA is TGTGCCAGCTCACCACCGCCGTTTTTTTGGGAGAACACTGAAGCTTTCTTT. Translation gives CASSPPPFFWENTEAFF. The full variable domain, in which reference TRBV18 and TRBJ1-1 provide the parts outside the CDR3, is NAGVMQNPRHLVRRRGQEARLRCSPMKGHSHVYWYRQLPEEGLKFMVYLQKENIIDESGMPKERFSAEFPKEGPSILRIQQVVRGDSAAYFCASSPPPFFWENTEAFFGQGTRLTVV.

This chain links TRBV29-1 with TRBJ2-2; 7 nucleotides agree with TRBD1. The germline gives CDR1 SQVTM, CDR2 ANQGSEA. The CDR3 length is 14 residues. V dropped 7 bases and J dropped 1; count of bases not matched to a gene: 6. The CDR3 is CSGNDRVNTGELFF. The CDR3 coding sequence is TGCAGCGGAAACGACAGGGTGAACACCGGGGAGCTGTTTTTT.

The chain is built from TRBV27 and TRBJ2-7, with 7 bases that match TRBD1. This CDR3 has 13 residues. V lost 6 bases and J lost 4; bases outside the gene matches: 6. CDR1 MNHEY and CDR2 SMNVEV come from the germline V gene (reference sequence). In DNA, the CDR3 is TGTGCCAGCAGGAGGGGGACAGCATACGAGCAGTACTTC. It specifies CASRRGTAYEQYF.